This T cell receptor beta chain was recorded in a study of vaccination effects on CD4 cells after COVID-19. Germline V gives CDR1 LNHDA, CDR2 SQIVND (reference sequence). The V end lost 4 bases, the J end lost 1 base, and 16 bases lay between the germline ends. This CDR3 is built from 16 residues. Some clones are missing from TCRdb's copy, which holds only in-frame ones; the method was immunoSEQ multiplex PCR. The table shows tens of thousands of clones, with roughly 76% occurring only once. A few counts support this clone. Its target is not known. Antigen-specific CD4+ T cells were expanded (with viral peptide pools) by the ViraFEST assay ahead of sequencing. With 9 to 11 days of culture completed, CD4+ T cells were isolated. Vaccinated participants had no history of SARS-CoV-2 infection and tested negative for nucleocapsid antibodies. Cultures had half their medium replaced with IL-2 medium on days 3 and 7.

This specimen consisted of CD4+ T cells from PBMCs cultured with SARS-CoV-2 spike peptides, obtained before COVID-19 vaccination. The chain is built from TRBV19 and TRBJ1-1; perhaps TRBD1 as D (5 bases). This receptor was taken from a human donor who received a COVID-19 vaccine. The DNA of the CDR3 is TGTGCCAGTAGTACCTCCCCCGGCAGGGCGAACACTGAAGCTTTCTTT. This encodes CASSTSPGRANTEAFF.